One and the same sample provided the 16 T cell receptor beta chains below, sequenced in a study of vaccination and CD4 T cells after COVID-19 (dated by TCRdb to 2021 to 2024). The treatment or condition label corresponds to: roughly 11-day PBMC culture with coronavirus spike peptide pools or control peptides (ViraFEST assay). These TCRs' antigens remain unknown. The receptor library was made with PCR. Sequencing relied on an Illumina iSeq 100. At the Johns Hopkins FTIC core, DNA from the cultured CD4+ T cells underwent TCR sequencing with the Oncomine TCR Beta short-read assay. TCRdb handled the public reads itself, with Q25 trimming in fastp and clone calling in MiXCR, and kept productive beta chains. Identical CDR3 protein sequences are pooled into one entry, listed with their most common genes and DNA. In all, the sample holds about 15,000 distinct CDR3 sequences, and about 73% of those were seen once. Jointly, the top ten make up approximately 4.6% of the sample.

Sample: CD4+ T cells from blood, cultured in vitro. Receptors were obtained from a human donor who had recovered from COVID-19.

This sequence joins TRBV20-1 and TRBJ1-4; possibly TRBD1 for D (6 bases). The germline V and J ends were trimmed by 0 bases and 0 bases, with 8 bases remaining between them. The CDR3 is 15 residues long. Germline values: CDR1 DFQATT, CDR2 SNEGSKA (reference sequence). Here the CDR3 reads CSARDRGTTNEKLFF. The CDR3, as DNA: TGCAGTGCTAGAGACAGGGGCACAACTAATGAAAAACTGTTTTTT.

The chain joins TRBV24-1 to TRBJ1-2; tentative D call: TRBD1 (6 bases). The V end was cut by 0 bases, the J end by 5 bases, with 21 bases between. The germline CDR1 and CDR2 sequences are KGHDR and SFDVKD. The CDR3 consists of 18 residues. The CDR3 spells CATSDLGGPGKDPYGYTF. For the CDR3, the DNA is TGTGCCACCAGTGATTTGGGGGGGCCAGGGAAGGATCCATATGGCTACACCTTC.

The chain joins TRBV27 to TRBJ2-1; the match to TRBD2 covers 8 bases. V dropped 1 base and J dropped 9; count of bases not matched to a gene: 5. Germline V gene data show CDR1 as MNHEY and CDR2 as SMNVEV (reference sequence). The CDR3 spans 14 residues. The CDR3 coding sequence is TGTGCCAGCAGTTTATATCAAGCGGGAGTTGAGCAGTTCTTC. It specifies CASSLYQAGVEQFF.

The CDR3: CASSGVTRSGELFF. CDR3 nucleotides: TGCGCCAGCAGTGGGGTGACTAGGTCCGGGGAGCTGTTTTTT. This sequence joins TRBV10-1 and TRBJ2-2, with D possibly being TRBD2 (6 bases). Germline values: CDR1 WNHNN, CDR2 SYGVQD (reference sequence). The CDR3 length is 14 residues. The ends were cut back, 4 bases at V and 6 bases at J, with 12 bases in the middle.

The rearrangement joins TRBV6-1 to TRBJ2-2, with 8 positions matching TRBD1. The length of the CDR3 is 14 residues. From germline, CDR1 is MNHNS and CDR2 SASEGT. V shed 7 bases, J shed 8 bases, and the junction held 9 bases outside the gene matches. Here the CDR3 reads CASNADRGTGELFF. DNA for the CDR3: TGTGCCAGCAACGCAGACAGGGGAACTGGGGAGCTGTTTTTT.

V gene TRBV6-1 combines with J gene TRBJ1-6; the match to TRBD1 covers 8 bases. CDR1 is MNHNS and CDR2 is SASEGT in the germline V gene. Losses at the gene ends were 7 bases for V and 9 bases for J; bases not matched to a gene: 5. The CDR3 is 13 residues long. Here the CDR3 DNA reads TGTGCCAGCAAGACAGGGGTTGCTTCACCCCTCCACTTT. Encoded protein: CASKTGVASPLHF.

The rearrangement links TRBV7-9 to TRBJ1-2; 9 bases line up with TRBD1. This CDR3 region has 12 residues. After removal of 5 bases from V and 8 bases from J, the junction contained 3 bases not matched to a gene. Per the germline V gene, CDR1 is SEHNR and CDR2 is FQNEAQ (reference sequence). Here the CDR3 DNA reads TGTGCCAGCAGCGGGACAGGGCGGGGCTACACCTTC. It specifies CASSGTGRGYTF.

This chain links TRBV28 with TRBJ2-7, with 11 nucleotides matching TRBD2. Germline CDR1 MDHEN, CDR2 SYDVKM. CDR3 length: 20 amino acids. V trimming: 3 bases; J trimming: 0 bases; junction bases outside the gene matches: 16. The CDR3 protein is CASSFPPWGLAEGSSYEQYF. The CDR3 nucleotides are TGTGCCAGCAGTTTCCCCCCTTGGGGACTAGCGGAGGGGAGCTCCTACGAGCAGTACTTC.

The V and J genes are TRBV28 and TRBJ1-2; 10 bases agree with TRBD1. The J segment lost 4 bases and the V segment lost 5 bases, leaving 7 bases of the junction unmatched. From germline, CDR1 is MDHEN and CDR2 SYDVKM. The CDR3 spans 15 residues. The CDR3 sequence: CASSPPTGGVYGYTF. The CDR3 DNA is TGTGCCAGCAGTCCCCCGACAGGGGGCGTCTATGGCTACACCTTC.

The rearrangement joins TRBV20-1 to TRBJ1-1; D is uncertain. Germline V gene lookup returns CDR1 DFQATT and CDR2 SNEGSKA (reference sequence). V shed 4 bases and J shed 10 bases, with 4 bases lying between them. CDR3 length: 8 residues. The DNA for the CDR3 is TGCAGTGCTAAAGGAGCTTTCTTT. Residues: CSAKGAFF.

The V call is TRBV20-1, the J call TRBJ1-6; D not certain. V shed 5 bases and J shed 7 bases, with 9 bases lying between them. Germline CDR1 is DFQATT and CDR2 is SNEGSKA (reference sequence). The CDR3 runs to 12 residues. In nucleotides, the CDR3 is TGCAGTGCTCAGCCGGGGAATTCACCCCTCCACTTT. The encoded protein is CSAQPGNSPLHF.

J is TRBJ1-5 and V is TRBV7-9; D is perhaps TRBD1 (5 bases). The CDR3 covers 14 residues. Germline V gene lookup returns CDR1 SEHNR and CDR2 FQNEAQ (reference sequence). Trimming pared 5 bases from V and 5 bases from J, leaving 13 bases between. The CDR3 DNA follows: TGTGCCAGCAGCCTGGGGACCCGTGATCAGCCCCAGCATTTT. It specifies CASSLGTRDQPQHF.

The rearrangement joins TRBV20-1 to TRBJ1-1; D is uncertain. V gave up 1 base and J gave up 5 bases, with 17 bases separating them. CDR1 is DFQATT, CDR2 SNEGSKA, per germline (reference sequence). CDR3 length: 15 residues. The CDR3 is CSARVGISKRTEAFF. In DNA form, the CDR3 reads TGCAGTGCTAGAGTGGGGATCAGTAAGCGAACTGAAGCTTTCTTT.

V usage is TRBV25-1 and J usage is TRBJ1-1, with 7 positions matching TRBD1. This CDR3 spans 13 amino acids. V lost 9 bases and J lost 3; bases outside the gene matches: 7. CDR1 is MGHDK and CDR2 is SYGVNS in the germline V gene. This chain's CDR3 is CASVGGADTEAFF. Here the CDR3 DNA reads TGTGCCAGTGTAGGGGGCGCGGACACTGAAGCTTTCTTT.

This clonotype was detected a few times. The chain employs TRBV7-8 and TRBJ2-1; 11 bases are shared with TRBD2. V was clipped by 4 bases and J by 7 bases; unmatched bases: 9. The germline V gene has CDR1 SGHVS and CDR2 FQNEAQ. The CDR3 length is 16 residues. This CDR3 is CASSSVTSGSGNEQFF. CDR3 nucleotide sequence: TGTGCCAGCAGCTCAGTTACTAGCGGGAGCGGGAATGAGCAGTTCTTC.

The chain carries TRBV19 and TRBJ1-6; 12 bases align to TRBD1. The germline V gene has CDR1 LNHDA and CDR2 SQIVND (reference sequence). CDR3 length: 16 residues. Germline trimming cut 6 bases from V and 7 bases from J; bases unmatched to any gene: 7. The CDR3 loop is CASRSGQGARNSPLHF. The CDR3 bases are TGTGCCAGTAGATCGGGACAGGGGGCACGGAATTCACCCCTCCACTTT.